This entry lists 11 T cell receptor beta chains sequenced from one sample in a study of PD-1 blockade in classical Hodgkin lymphoma. Time point indicated: cycle 4 day 1 (C4D1), after less than 7 weeks of nivolumab. Patients all relapsed after autologous stem cell transplantation, and there was variation in brentuximab vedotin exposure. TCRdb keeps only in-frame clones here, not all; method: immunoSEQ multiplex PCR. The profile shows tens of thousands of clones, around 90% of them singletons. Sequencing used peripheral blood mononuclear cells (PBMCs), obtained before the fourth cycle of nivolumab. These receptors came from a human donor with classical Hodgkin lymphoma.

Notes on this clone: The same CDR3 can be traced to other DNA sequences in this sample. J is TRBJ2-5 and V is TRBV5-1, with D possibly matching TRBD1 (5 bases). The length of the CDR3 is 14 residues. Trimming took off 0 bases at V and 2 bases at J, with 8 bases between the two ends. Looked up from germline, CDR1 is SGHRS and CDR2 is YFSETQ. The CDR3 here is CASSLAGMQETQYF. In nucleotides, the CDR3 is TGCGCCAGCAGCTTGGCAGGGATGCAAGAGACCCAGTACTTC.

This clone has only one observation. The chain combines TRBV5-1 with TRBJ2-6; no firm D call. CDR3 size: 14 residues. CDR1 and CDR2 from the germline V gene are SGHRS and YFSETQ. V was pared by 7 bases and J by 0 bases, with 8 bases between. CDR3 region: CASGGDSGANVLTF. The CDR3 DNA follows: TGCGCCAGCGGTGGAGACTCTGGGGCCAACGTCCTGACTTTC.

V is TRBV5-1 and J is TRBJ1-3; D is unresolved. The CDR3 contains 15 residues. Trimming took off 0 bases at V and 0 bases at J, with 7 bases between the two ends. The V gene's germline CDR1 is SGHRS and CDR2 YFSETQ. CDR3 DNA: TGCGCCAGCAGCTTGGACGGGAACTCTGGAAACACCATATATTTT. Encoded protein: CASSLDGNSGNTIYF.

The J gene is TRBJ2-7, the V gene TRBV10-3; 10 nucleotides line up with TRBD2. CDR1 is ENHRY, CDR2 SYGVKD, per germline. Trimming removed 11 bases from V and 0 bases from J; junction bases left unmatched: 4. The CDR3 has 13 residues. CDR3 nucleotides: TGTGCCTCCAGGACTAGCGGCTCCTACGAGCAGTACTTC. Protein sequence: CASRTSGSYEQYF.

DNA of the CDR3: TGTGCTAGTGGGACGGGACTAGCGGGGGGCCTTGAGACCCAGTACTTC. Translated, it gives CASGTGLAGGLETQYF. The V gene is TRBV12-5, the J gene TRBJ2-5, with TRBD2 matching over 15 bases. This CDR3 is built from 16 residues. CDR1 is LGHNT, CDR2 FRNRAP, per germline. Trimming removed 6 bases from V and 5 bases from J; junction bases left unmatched: 7.

The chain is built from TRBV7-9 and TRBJ2-5; 9 bases are shared with TRBD2. The J segment lost 5 bases and the V segment lost 3 bases, leaving 7 bases of the junction unmatched. Germline CDR1 SEHNR, CDR2 FQNEAQ (reference sequence). The length of the CDR3 is 15 residues. The CDR3, as DNA: TGTGCCAGCAGCTTGCCAGCGGGGGGCGGGGAGACCCAGTACTTC. Translating gives CASSLPAGGGETQYF. The full variable domain, in which reference TRBV7-9 and TRBJ2-5 provide the parts outside the CDR3, is DTGVSQNPRHKITKRGQNVTFRCDPISEHNRLYWYRQTLGQGPEFLTYFQNEAQLEKSRLLSDRFSAERPKGSFSTLEIQRTEQGDSAMYLCASSLPAGGGETQYFGPGTRLLVL.

The chain carries TRBV30 and TRBJ2-1; tentatively, D is TRBD2 (6 bases). The CDR3 consists of 15 residues. Germline V gene data show CDR1 as GTSNPN and CDR2 as SVGIG (reference sequence). Trimming took 4 bases from V and 0 from J, leaving 13 bases between them. CDR3 protein: CAWTGTSHSYNEQFF. Here the CDR3 DNA reads TGTGCCTGGACTGGGACTTCACACTCCTACAATGAGCAGTTCTTC.

The rearrangement links TRBV27 to TRBJ1-2; possible D gene TRBD1, 5 bases. The CDR3 contains 15 residues. V was shortened by 8 bases and J by 0 bases, with 16 bases between the two germline ends. Per the germline V gene, CDR1 is MNHEY and CDR2 is SMNVEV (reference sequence). The DNA of the CDR3 is TGTGCCAGCGCCTTTGGCAGGGCGACTAACTATGGCTACACCTTC. As protein: CASAFGRATNYGYTF.

This chain links TRBV29-1 with TRBJ1-2; 8 bases are a match to TRBD1. This CDR3 spans 18 amino acids. The junction had 25 bases not matched to a gene; V was cut back by 7 bases and J by 6 bases. The germline CDR1 and CDR2 sequences are SQVTM and ANQGSEA. The CDR3 loop reads CSARYPDRGRVGGDGYTF. CDR3 nucleotides: TGCAGCGCCAGATACCCAGACAGGGGACGAGTGGGAGGGGATGGCTACACCTTC.

In this sample, this clone turned up once. This chain connects TRBV11-2 to TRBJ1-4; 7 bases match TRBD1. J lost 15 bases, V lost 3 bases, and 13 bases had no gene match. CDR3 length: 14 amino acids. Germline V gene data show CDR1 as SGHAT and CDR2 as FQNNGV. The CDR3, as DNA: TGTGCCAGCAGCTTCCCTTCAGGGGGTGGGTTGGTGTTTTTT. Translation gives CASSFPSGGGLVFF.

The chain uses TRBV5-1 and TRBJ2-3; D uncertain. The CDR3 is made up of 16 amino acids. Trimming removed 1 base at V and 0 bases at J, with 12 bases between. Germline CDR1 SGHRS, CDR2 YFSETQ. The CDR3 coding sequence is TGCGCCAGCAGCTTGTATCCCGGAGCTAGCACAGATACGCAGTATTTT. Translated: CASSLYPGASTDTQYF.